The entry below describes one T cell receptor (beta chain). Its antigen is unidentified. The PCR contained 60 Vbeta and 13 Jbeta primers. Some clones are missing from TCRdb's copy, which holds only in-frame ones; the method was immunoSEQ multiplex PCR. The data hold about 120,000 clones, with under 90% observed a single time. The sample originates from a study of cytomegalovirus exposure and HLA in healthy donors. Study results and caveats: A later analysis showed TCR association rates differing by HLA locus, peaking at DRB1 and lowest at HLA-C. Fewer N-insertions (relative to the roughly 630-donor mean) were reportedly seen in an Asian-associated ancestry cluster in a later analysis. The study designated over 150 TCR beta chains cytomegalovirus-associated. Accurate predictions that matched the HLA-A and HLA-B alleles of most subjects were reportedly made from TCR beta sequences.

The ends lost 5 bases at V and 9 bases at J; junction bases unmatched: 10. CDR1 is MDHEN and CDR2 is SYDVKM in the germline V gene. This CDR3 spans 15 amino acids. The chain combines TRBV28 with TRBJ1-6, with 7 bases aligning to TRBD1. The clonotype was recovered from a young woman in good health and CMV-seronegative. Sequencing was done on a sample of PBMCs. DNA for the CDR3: TGTGCCAGCAGTCTCGACAGGGTCGGGGGTTCACCCCTCCACTTT. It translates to CASSLDRVGGSPLHF.